A single sample is the source of the 22 T cell receptor beta chains below, sequenced in a study of blood T cell repertoires in COVID-19. Clones were sequenced by immunoSEQ multiplex PCR, and TCRdb holds only the in-frame ones, with some missing. The sample has 65,000 to 85,000 clones, around three quarters seen once; the top ten hold approximately 5.8%. Sequencing was done on a sample of peripheral blood. These TCRs come from a man over 45 with active or convalescent COVID-19.

This chain links TRBV30 with TRBJ1-6; D is ambiguous. Germline CDR1 reads GTSNPN; CDR2 reads SVGIG (reference sequence). The length of the CDR3 is 13 residues. V lost 0 bases, J lost 8 bases, and 8 bases lay in between. The CDR3 DNA reads TGTGCCTGGAGTGTTCAAGCGGATTCACCCCTCCACTTT. Protein product: CAWSVQADSPLHF. The whole variable domain, remainder taken from reference TRBV30 and TRBJ1-6, is SQTIHQWPATLVQPVGSPLSLECTVEGTSNPNLYWYRQAAGRGLQLLFYSVGIGQISSEVPQNLSASRPQDRQFILSSKKLLLSDSGFYLCAWSVQADSPLHFGNGTRLTVT.

V usage is TRBV4-1 and J usage is TRBJ1-5; D gene ambiguous. Trimming removed 0 bases from V and 6 bases from J, with 12 bases in between. The germline V gene encodes CDR1 MGHRA and CDR2 YSYEKL. This CDR3 has 15 residues. The DNA for the CDR3 is TGCGCCAGCAGCCAAGAATTCCCGGGGAGTCAGCCCCAGCATTTT. Translating gives CASSQEFPGSQPQHF.

The chain employs TRBV28 and TRBJ2-5, with 14 bases aligning to TRBD2. The V and J ends lost 6 bases and 5 bases, in that order; junction bases with no gene match: 8. The CDR3 runs to 16 residues. Per the germline V gene, CDR1 is MDHEN and CDR2 is SYDVKM. CDR3 protein: CASRGLAGGPRETQYF. CDR3 sequence (DNA): TGTGCCAGCAGAGGACTAGCGGGGGGACCCCGGGAGACCCAGTACTTC.

The CDR3 nucleotides are TGTGCCAGACCAACTATGAGGGAAAACACCATATATTTT. Encoded protein: CARPTMRENTIYF. The chain carries TRBV25-1 and TRBJ1-3, with unresolved D. The CDR3 is 13 amino acids. V gave up 9 bases and J gave up 6 bases, with 15 bases separating them. From germline, CDR1 is MGHDK and CDR2 SYGVNS.

This chain joins TRBV10-3 and TRBJ1-1, with 9 bases aligning to TRBD1. CDR3 length equals 12 residues. Germline V CDR1 and CDR2: ENHRY, SYGVKD. V shed 10 bases, J shed 1 base, and the junction held 1 base outside the gene matches. CDR3 coding DNA: TGTGCCACGGGACAGGGGAACACTGAAGCTTTCTTT. Encoded protein: CATGQGNTEAFF.

The J gene is TRBJ1-5, the V gene TRBV7-2; D not certain. Germline V gene data show CDR1 as SGHTA and CDR2 as FQGNSA. V lost 1 base and J 9 bases, leaving 16 bases between the germline ends. This CDR3 region has 15 residues. The CDR3 loop is CASSLVAGSESPQHF. In nucleotides, the CDR3 is TGTGCCAGCAGCTTAGTAGCCGGGTCCGAGTCGCCCCAGCATTTT.

This sequence joins TRBV15 and TRBJ1-1; D gene uncertain. The V gene's germline CDR1 is LNHNV and CDR2 YYDKDF (reference sequence). The CDR3 has 15 amino acids. The ends were cut back, 0 bases at V and 7 bases at J, with 15 bases in the middle. The CDR3 region is CATSRDNLGGSEAFF. As DNA, the CDR3 is TGTGCCACCAGCAGAGATAACTTAGGAGGGAGTGAAGCTTTCTTT.

The genes are TRBV20-1 and TRBJ2-1; tentative D call: TRBD1 (6 bases). Trimming pared 3 bases from V and 2 bases from J, leaving 11 bases between. The germline V gene has CDR1 DFQATT and CDR2 SNEGSKA (reference sequence). The CDR3 sequence is 14 residues long. In DNA form, the CDR3 reads TGCAGTGCTAGTAGCCAGGGGCCCTACAATGAGCAGTTCTTC. Its translation: CSASSQGPYNEQFF.

This sequence joins TRBV4-3 and TRBJ2-7; 12 positions match TRBD2. The CDR3 consists of 16 residues. Germline-derived CDR1 and CDR2 are LGHNA and YSLEER. Trimming removed 1 base from V and 2 bases from J; junction bases left unmatched: 3. The CDR3 loop reads CASSQGLAGATYEQYF. CDR3 nucleotides: TGCGCCAGCAGCCAAGGACTAGCGGGGGCAACCTACGAGCAGTACTTC.

This chain joins TRBV27 and TRBJ2-2, with TRBD2 matching over 8 bases. V dropped 6 bases and J dropped 1; count of bases not matched to a gene: 7. Germline CDR1 reads MNHEY; CDR2 reads SMNVEV (reference sequence). CDR3 size: 16 residues. Here the CDR3 DNA reads TGTGCCAGCAGACAACAGCGGGGGATGAACACCGGGGAGCTGTTTTTT. It encodes CASRQQRGMNTGELFF.

This clone has only a few counts. The rearrangement joins TRBV7-3 to TRBJ2-2, with 9 bases matching TRBD1. CDR3 size: 15 residues. CDR1 and CDR2 from the germline V gene are SGHTA and FQGTGA. V was clipped by 5 bases and J by 3 bases; unmatched bases: 4. CDR3: CASSPRDRDTGELFF. The CDR3 DNA sequence: TGTGCCAGCAGCCCCCGGGACAGGGACACCGGGGAGCTGTTTTTT.

The gene calls are TRBV9 and TRBJ2-3, with 16 nucleotides matching TRBD2. With V trimmed by 2 bases and J by 4 bases, 4 bases remained unmatched. Germline values: CDR1 SGDLS, CDR2 YYNGEE. The CDR3 extends over 17 amino acids. In DNA, the CDR3 is TGTGCCAGCAGCGTTGGGACTAGCGGGGGGGCCGCAGATACGCAGTATTTT. This codes for CASSVGTSGGAADTQYF.

V is TRBV7-6 and J is TRBJ2-7; 10 nucleotides match TRBD1. Trimming at V came to 5 bases and at J to 9 bases, leaving 7 bases not matched to a gene. The CDR3 totals 13 residues. In germline, CDR1 is SGHVS, CDR2 FNYEAQ. In nucleotides, the CDR3 is TGTGCCAGCAGCGACGGGACAGGGGTAGCGCAGTACTTC. Its translation: CASSDGTGVAQYF. The whole variable domain, remainder taken from reference TRBV7-6 and TRBJ2-7, is GAGVSQSPRYKVTKRGQDVALRCDPISGHVSLYWYRQALGQGPEFLTYFNYEAQQDKSGLPNDRFSAERPEGSISTLTIQRTEQRDSAMYRCASSDGTGVAQYFGPGTRLTVT.

The rearrangement uses TRBV7-2 and TRBJ2-1; D remains ambiguous. Germline assignment: CDR1 SGHTA and CDR2 FQGNSA. V was shortened by 5 bases and J by 7 bases, with 6 bases between the two germline ends. The CDR3 loop spans 11 amino acids. As DNA, the CDR3 is TGTGCCAGCAGCCCCATGAATGAGCAGTTCTTC. Translation gives CASSPMNEQFF.

V gene TRBV7-8 combines with J gene TRBJ2-5, with 16 bases matching TRBD2. V gave up 6 bases and J gave up 1 base; unmatched junction bases: 20. Germline V CDR1 and CDR2: SGHVS, FQNEAQ. The CDR3 totals 22 residues. The CDR3 DNA reads as TGTGCCAGCAGTTCAGCCCGCGCGGGACTAGCGGGGGGGAGGGGATCCCAAGAGACCCAGTACTTC. Protein product: CASSSARAGLAGGRGSQETQYF.

This clone has a handful of counts. The V call is TRBV6-5, the J call TRBJ2-2; a possible D gene is TRBD1 (6 bases). There are 16 residues in the CDR3. The ends were cut back, 2 bases at V and 1 base at J, with 11 bases in the middle. Germline V gene data show CDR1 as MNHEY and CDR2 as SVGAGI. CDR3 amino acids: CASSYDVRGNTGELFF. The CDR3 DNA reads TGTGCCAGCAGTTACGATGTCAGGGGGAACACCGGGGAGCTGTTTTTT.

The chain joins TRBV6-1 to TRBJ1-5; no clear D gene. The V end was cut by 3 bases, the J end by 7 bases, with 4 bases between. Per the germline V gene, CDR1 is MNHNS and CDR2 is SASEGT. This CDR3 is 11 amino acids long. The CDR3 DNA sequence: TGTGCCAGCAGTGATGAGCAGCCCCAGCATTTT. Translation: CASSDEQPQHF.

The chain has TRBV5-5 and TRBJ2-7; D possibly corresponds to TRBD2 (5 bases). This CDR3 comprises 12 residues. Germline lookup yields CDR1 SGHKS and CDR2 YYEKEE (reference sequence). V was shortened by 7 bases and J by 2 bases, with 10 bases between the two germline ends. In DNA form, the CDR3 reads TGTGCCAGCTTAGGAGCGGCCTACGAGCAGTACTTC. Its translation: CASLGAAYEQYF.

This clone was detected only a few times. The genes are TRBV5-1 and TRBJ1-5, with D possibly being TRBD1 (5 bases). Germline V gives CDR1 SGHRS, CDR2 YFSETQ. This CDR3 contains 16 residues. V was shortened by 4 bases and J by 1 base, with 15 bases between the two germline ends. CDR3 DNA: TGCGCCAGCAGCCCCGACGGGGGGAGAAGCAATCAGCCCCAGCATTTT. Amino acids: CASSPDGGRSNQPQHF.

The V call is TRBV5-1, the J call TRBJ2-1; 9 bases are shared with TRBD1. The germline CDR1 and CDR2 sequences are SGHRS and YFSETQ. The CDR3 is made up of 15 amino acids. The V gene end was trimmed by 2 bases and the J gene end by 6 bases; junction bases not matched to a gene: 6. The DNA of the CDR3 is TGCGCCAGCAGCTTACAGGGGGCGAGGGGCAATGAGCAGTTCTTC. It is translated as CASSLQGARGNEQFF.

The chain recombines TRBV2 with TRBJ2-4, with 7 bases that match TRBD2. Germline CDR1 reads SNHLY; CDR2 reads FYNNEI. This CDR3 region has 14 residues. V dropped 8 bases and J dropped 4; count of bases not matched to a gene: 8. The CDR3 nucleotides are TGTGCCAGCCCCCCGGGGCGGGGGAAAAACATTCAGTACTTC. Translation: CASPPGRGKNIQYF.

The chain couples TRBV5-6 to TRBJ2-7, with D hard to call. V was trimmed by 3 bases and J by 7 bases, leaving 8 bases between them. Germline V gene lookup returns CDR1 SGHDT and CDR2 YYEEEE. This CDR3 has 11 residues. The CDR3 region has the DNA TGTGCCAGCAGCTCGACATCGGAGCAGTACTTC. It translates to CASSSTSEQYF.